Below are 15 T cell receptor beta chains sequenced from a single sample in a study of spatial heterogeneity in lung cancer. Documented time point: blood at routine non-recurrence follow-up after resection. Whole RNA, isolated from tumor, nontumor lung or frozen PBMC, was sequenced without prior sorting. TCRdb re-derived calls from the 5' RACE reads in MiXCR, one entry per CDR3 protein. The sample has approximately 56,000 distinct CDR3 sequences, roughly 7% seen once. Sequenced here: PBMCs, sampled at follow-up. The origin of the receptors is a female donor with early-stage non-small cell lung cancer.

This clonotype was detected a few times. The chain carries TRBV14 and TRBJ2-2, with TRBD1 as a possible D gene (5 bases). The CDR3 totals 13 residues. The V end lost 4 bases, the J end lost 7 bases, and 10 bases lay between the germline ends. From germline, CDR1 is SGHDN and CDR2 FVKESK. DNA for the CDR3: TGTGCCAGCAGCCCTCAGGGTGTCGGGGAGCTGTTTTTT. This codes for CASSPQGVGELFF.

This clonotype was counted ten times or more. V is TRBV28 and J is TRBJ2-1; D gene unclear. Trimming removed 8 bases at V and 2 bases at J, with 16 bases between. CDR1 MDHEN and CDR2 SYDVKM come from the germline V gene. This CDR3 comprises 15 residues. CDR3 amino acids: CASLHIGPPYNEQFF. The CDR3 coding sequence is TGTGCCAGCCTCCATATAGGGCCCCCCTACAATGAGCAGTTCTTC.

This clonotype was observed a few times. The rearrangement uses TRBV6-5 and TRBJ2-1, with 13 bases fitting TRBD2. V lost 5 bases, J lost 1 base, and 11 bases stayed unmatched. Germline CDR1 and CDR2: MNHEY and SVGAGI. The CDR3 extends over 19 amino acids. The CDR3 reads CASSLTRLAGGVSYNEQFF. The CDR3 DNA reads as TGTGCCAGCAGTCTGACCCGACTAGCGGGGGGTGTGTCCTACAATGAGCAGTTCTTC.

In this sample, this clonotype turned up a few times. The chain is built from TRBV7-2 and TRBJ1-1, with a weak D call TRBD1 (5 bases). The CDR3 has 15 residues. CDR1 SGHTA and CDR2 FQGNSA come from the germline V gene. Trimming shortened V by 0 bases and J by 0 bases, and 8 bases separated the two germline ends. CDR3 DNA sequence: TGTGCCAGCAGCTTAGCAGCAGGGTTGAACACTGAAGCTTTCTTT. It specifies CASSLAAGLNTEAFF.

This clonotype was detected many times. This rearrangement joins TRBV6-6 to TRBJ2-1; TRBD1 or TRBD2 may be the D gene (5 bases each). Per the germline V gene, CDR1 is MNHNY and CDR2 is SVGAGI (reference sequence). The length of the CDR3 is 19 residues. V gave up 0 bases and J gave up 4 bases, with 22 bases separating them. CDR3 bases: TGTGCCAGCAGTTACTCCTTTAACCGGGACCAAGGTTCGTACAATGAGCAGTTCTTC. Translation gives CASSYSFNRDQGSYNEQFF.

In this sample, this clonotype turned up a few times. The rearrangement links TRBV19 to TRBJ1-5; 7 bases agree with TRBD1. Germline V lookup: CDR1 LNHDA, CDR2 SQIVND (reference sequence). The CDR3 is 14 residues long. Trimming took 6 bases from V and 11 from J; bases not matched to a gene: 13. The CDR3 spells CASRRTGGDWTQHF. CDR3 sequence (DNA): TGTGCCAGTAGGCGGACAGGCGGGGACTGGACCCAGCATTTT. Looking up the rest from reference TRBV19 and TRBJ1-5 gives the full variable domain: DGGITQSPKYLFRKEGQNVTLSCEQNLNHDAMYWYRQDPGQGLRLIYYSQIVNDFQKGDIAEGYSVSREKKESFPLTVTSAQKNPTAFYLCASRRTGGDWTQHFGDGTRLSIL.

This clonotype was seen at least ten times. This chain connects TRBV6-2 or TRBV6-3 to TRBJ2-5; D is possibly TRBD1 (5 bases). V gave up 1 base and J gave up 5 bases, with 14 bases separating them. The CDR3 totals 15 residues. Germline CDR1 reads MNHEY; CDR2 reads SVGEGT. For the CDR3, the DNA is TGTGCCAGCAGTTACTTCCCCAGGGTCGGGGAGACCCAGTACTTC. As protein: CASSYFPRVGETQYF.

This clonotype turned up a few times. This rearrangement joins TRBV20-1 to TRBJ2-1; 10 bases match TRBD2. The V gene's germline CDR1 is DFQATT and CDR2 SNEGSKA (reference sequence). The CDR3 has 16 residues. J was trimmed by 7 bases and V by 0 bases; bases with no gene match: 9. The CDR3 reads CSARDPGLARGNEQFF. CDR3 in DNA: TGCAGTGCTAGAGACCCGGGACTAGCGAGGGGAAATGAGCAGTTCTTC.

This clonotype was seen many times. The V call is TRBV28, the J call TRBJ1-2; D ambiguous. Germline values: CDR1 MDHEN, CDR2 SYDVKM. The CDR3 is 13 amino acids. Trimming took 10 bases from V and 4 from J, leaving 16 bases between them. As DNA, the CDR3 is TGTGCCATCTCGGCGGGTAGAAGCTATGGCTACACCTTC. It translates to CAISAGRSYGYTF.

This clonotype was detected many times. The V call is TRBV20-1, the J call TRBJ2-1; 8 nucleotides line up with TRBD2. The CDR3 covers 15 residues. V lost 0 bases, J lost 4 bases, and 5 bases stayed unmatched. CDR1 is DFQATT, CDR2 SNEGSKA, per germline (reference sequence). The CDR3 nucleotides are TGCAGTGCTAGAGATGTGCGGGGGGCGTACAATGAGCAGTTCTTC. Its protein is CSARDVRGAYNEQFF.

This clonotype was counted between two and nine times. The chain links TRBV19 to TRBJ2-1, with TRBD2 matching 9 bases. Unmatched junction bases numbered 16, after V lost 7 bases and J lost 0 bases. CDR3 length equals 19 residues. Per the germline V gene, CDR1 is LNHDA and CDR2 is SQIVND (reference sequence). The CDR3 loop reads CASIPFGLAGTPSYNEQFF. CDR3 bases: TGTGCCAGTATTCCTTTTGGGCTAGCGGGGACCCCCTCCTACAATGAGCAGTTCTTC. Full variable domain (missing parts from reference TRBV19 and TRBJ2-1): DGGITQSPKYLFRKEGQNVTLSCEQNLNHDAMYWYRQDPGQGLRLIYYSQIVNDFQKGDIAEGYSVSREKKESFPLTVTSAQKNPTAFYLCASIPFGLAGTPSYNEQFFGPGTRLTVL.

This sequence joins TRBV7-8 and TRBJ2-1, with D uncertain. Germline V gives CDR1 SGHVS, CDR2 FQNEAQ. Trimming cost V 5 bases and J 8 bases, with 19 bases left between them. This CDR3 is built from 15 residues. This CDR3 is CASSPTPQSGHEQFF. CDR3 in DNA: TGTGCCAGCAGCCCGACCCCCCAGTCTGGCCATGAGCAGTTCTTC.

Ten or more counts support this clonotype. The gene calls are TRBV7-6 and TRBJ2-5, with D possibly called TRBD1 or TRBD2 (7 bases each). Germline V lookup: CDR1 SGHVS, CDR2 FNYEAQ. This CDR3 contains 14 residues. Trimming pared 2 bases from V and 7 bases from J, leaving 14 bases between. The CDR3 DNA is TGTGCCAGCAGCTTAAGCCGCAGGGGGGGGACCCAGTACTTC. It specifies CASSLSRRGGTQYF.

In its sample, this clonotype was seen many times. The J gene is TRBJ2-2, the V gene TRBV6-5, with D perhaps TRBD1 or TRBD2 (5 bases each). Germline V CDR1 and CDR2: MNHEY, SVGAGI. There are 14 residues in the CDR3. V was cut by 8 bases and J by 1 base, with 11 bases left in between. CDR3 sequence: CASSRAGNTGELFF. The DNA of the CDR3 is TGTGCCAGCTCCAGGGCGGGGAACACCGGGGAGCTGTTTTTT.

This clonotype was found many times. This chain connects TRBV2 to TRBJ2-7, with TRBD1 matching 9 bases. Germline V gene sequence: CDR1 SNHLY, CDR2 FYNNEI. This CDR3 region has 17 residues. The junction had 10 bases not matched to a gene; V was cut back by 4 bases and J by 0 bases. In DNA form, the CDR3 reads TGTGCCAGCAGTGCAAACCCACAGGGGGCCTTCTCCTACGAGCAGTACTTC. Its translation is CASSANPQGAFSYEQYF.